The rows below give T cell receptor beta chains drawn from one sample of a study of shared clonotypes between healthy human individuals. This table comes from immunoSEQ multiplex PCR, and its TCRdb copy is limited to in-frame clones, with some not included. The sample has 450,000 to 550,000 clones; 70% to 80% are singletons. Material: PBMCs. The receptors here all came from a woman aged 40-49 years in good health. Some clones in this sample may be carry-over from other donors' samples. Both conserved end residues are part of each CDR3. The D gene is left open where the match is weak. Size is stated for part of the rows, as once, few or many counts, or as a class when the clone is expanded.

DNA	CDR3	V	D	J	size
TGCGCCAGCAGCTTGGAAGGAGGGCTCGGAAACACCATATATTTT	CASSLEGGLGNTIYF	TRBV5-1	.	TRBJ1-3	.
TGTGCCAGCAGTGAGGGCCAGGGATATGAAAAACTGTTTTTT	CASSEGQGYEKLFF	TRBV2	.	TRBJ1-4	.
TGTGCCAGCAGTGTAAAAGAGGAGGCTTTCTTT	CASSVKEEAFF	TRBV2	.	TRBJ1-1	.
TGCAGCGTTGAGCGGGCTAGCGGGAGGGACAATGAGCAGTTCTTC	CSVERASGRDNEQFF	TRBV29-1	TRBD2	TRBJ2-1	.
TGTGCCAGCACTGGGCAGGCCTACAATGAGCAGTTCTTC	CASTGQAYNEQFF	TRBV2	.	TRBJ2-1	.
TGTGCCAGCAGCTTGGAGAGGGGCGAGCAGTACTTC	CASSLERGEQYF	TRBV11-2	.	TRBJ2-7	.
TGTGCCAGCAGTTTGAGACAGCACCAAGAGACCCAGTACTTC	CASSLRQHQETQYF	TRBV27	.	TRBJ2-5	few
TGTGCCAGTAGTATTCAGGGCGACACCTACTCTGGAAACACCATATATTTT	CASSIQGDTYSGNTIYF	TRBV19	.	TRBJ1-3	.
TGTGCCAGCACCTCACAGGGGGGGAGTACCTCGTACGAGCAGTACTTC	CASTSQGGSTSYEQYF	TRBV6-6	.	TRBJ2-7	few
TGCGCCAGCAGCCCCCCCACGGGGGACACAGATACGCAGTATTTT	CASSPPTGDTDTQYF	TRBV10-2	.	TRBJ2-3	few
TGTGCCAGCAGCTCACCTAGGACAGGGAGAGAGACCCAGTACTTC	CASSSPRTGRETQYF	TRBV5-4	TRBD1	TRBJ2-5	.
TGTGCCAGCAGTTTTGCAGGGGCCCAAACTTTCTACGAGCAGTACTTC	CASSFAGAQTFYEQYF	TRBV27	.	TRBJ2-7	few
TGTGCCAGCAGTCCGGGTCCCGGGGGAGATACGCAGTATTTT	CASSPGPGGDTQYF	TRBV6-4	.	TRBJ2-3	.
TGTGCCAGCAGTGAATATTGGGGTGGCTACACCTTC	CASSEYWGGYTF	TRBV2	.	TRBJ1-2	.
TGTGCCAGCAGCTGGCCCGGGACAGGGACCAACAATGAGCAGTTCTTC	CASSWPGTGTNNEQFF	TRBV5-4	TRBD1	TRBJ2-1	.
TGTGCCAGCAGACAGGGCGGGAACTCCTACGAGCAGTACTTC	CASRQGGNSYEQYF	TRBV13	.	TRBJ2-7	.
TGTGCCAGTAGTACCCCAGGAGCCTTCAATGAGCAGTTCTTC	CASSTPGAFNEQFF	TRBV19	.	TRBJ2-1	.
TGTGCCAGCAGCACCGGAACAGATTCACCCCTCCACTTT	CASSTGTDSPLHF	TRBV5-4	.	TRBJ1-6	.
TGTGCCAGCAGTGAACGCCTAGGGGACACCTACGAGCAGTACTTC	CASSERLGDTYEQYF	TRBV25-1	.	TRBJ2-7	.
TGTGCCAGCAGTTTTACGGCCCCAGCGGGAGGGCCGCTGAATGAGCAGTTCTTC	CASSFTAPAGGPLNEQFF	TRBV28	TRBD2	TRBJ2-1	.
TGTGCCAGCACCCTCCGGGGAGGCACCGGGGAGCTGTTTTTT	CASTLRGGTGELFF	TRBV2	.	TRBJ2-2	once
TGTGCCAGCAGCTTAACGCCGGGACTAGCAGGAAGTAGCACAGATACGCAGTATTTT	CASSLTPGLAGSSTDTQYF	TRBV7-9	TRBD2	TRBJ2-3	.
TGTGCCAGCAGCCTAGCTTGGGATGAGCAGTTCTTC	CASSLAWDEQFF	TRBV6-1	.	TRBJ2-1	.
TGTGCTAGCAGCCCCTCCCGGGGGGCGGGGACCGGGGAGCTGTTTTTT	CASSPSRGAGTGELFF	TRBV7-7	.	TRBJ2-2	.
TGTGCCAGCAGCTACCGATACGAGACAGGCCAAGAGACCCAGTACTTC	CASSYRYETGQETQYF	TRBV13	.	TRBJ2-5	.
TGTGCCAGCAGCTTGGGGGGACACTCCTACGAGCAGTACTTC	CASSLGGHSYEQYF	TRBV5-6	.	TRBJ2-7	.
TGTGCCAGCCAGGAGGGCCTAGCCTACAATGAGCAGTTCTTC	CASQEGLAYNEQFF	TRBV6-5	.	TRBJ2-1	.